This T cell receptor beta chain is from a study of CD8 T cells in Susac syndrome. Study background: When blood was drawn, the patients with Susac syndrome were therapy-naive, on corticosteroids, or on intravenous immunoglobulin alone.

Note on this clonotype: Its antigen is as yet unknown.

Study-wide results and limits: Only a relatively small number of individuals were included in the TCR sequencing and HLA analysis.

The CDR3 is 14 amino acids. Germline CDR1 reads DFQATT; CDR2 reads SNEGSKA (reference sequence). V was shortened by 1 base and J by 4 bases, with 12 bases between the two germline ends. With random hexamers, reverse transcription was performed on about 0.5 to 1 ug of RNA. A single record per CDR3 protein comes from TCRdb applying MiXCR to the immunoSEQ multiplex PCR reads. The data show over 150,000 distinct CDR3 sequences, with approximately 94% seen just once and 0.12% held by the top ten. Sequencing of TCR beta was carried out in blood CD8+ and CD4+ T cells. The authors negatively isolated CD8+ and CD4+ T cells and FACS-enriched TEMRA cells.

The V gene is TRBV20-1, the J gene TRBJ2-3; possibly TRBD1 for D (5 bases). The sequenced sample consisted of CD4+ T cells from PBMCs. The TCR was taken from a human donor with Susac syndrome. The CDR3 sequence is CSARGMGRPDTQYF. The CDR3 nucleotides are TGCAGTGCTAGAGGGATGGGGCGCCCAGATACGCAGTATTTT.